This T cell receptor beta chain stems from a study of vaccination effects on CD4 cells after COVID-19. Study findings and constraints: Clones that were induced by infection or by vaccine showed marked contraction late after vaccination. In healthy vaccinees, only 1 of 255 vaccine-induced clones cross-reacted with common cold coronaviruses.

Under the ViraFEST assay, PBMC were stimulated with viral peptide pools so that antigen-specific CD4+ T cells expanded. Sequencing was performed afterwards. The authors isolated CD4+ T cells after around 9 days of culture. Among the vaccine recipients, none had a prior SARS-CoV-2 infection, and nucleocapsid antibodies were negative. Cultures got half-medium changes with IL-2 on days 3 and 7. Germline V gives CDR1 SGHDN, CDR2 FVKESK. This CDR3 is built from 15 residues. Trimming shortened V by 1 base and J by 1 base, and 7 bases separated the two germline ends. Concerning this clone: The antigen is undetermined.

Profiled with immunoSEQ multiplex PCR; TCRdb holds only in-frame clones, not every one. Altogether about 73,000 clones are present, approximately 74% being singletons, with the ten largest covering 2.5% to 3.5%. Sequences were derived from CD4+ T cells from PBMCs cultured with HCoV-NL63 spike peptides, sampled before COVID-19 vaccination. The clonotype originates from a human donor who received a COVID-19 vaccine. The chain carries TRBV14 and TRBJ2-2; D is undetermined. The CDR3 nucleotides are TGTGCCAGCAGCCAAGTGTCTCAGAACACCGGGGAGCTGTTTTTT. Encoded protein: CASSQVSQNTGELFF.